Following are 30 T cell receptor beta chains from one sample sequenced in a study of Ad26.COV2.S vaccination and SARS-CoV-2 variants. The protocol was immunoSEQ multiplex PCR, while the TCRdb copy is restricted to in-frame clones and leaves out a portion. Among about 400,000 clones, around 92% were seen once, and the ten largest hold roughly 1.7%. Treatment of the sample: approximately 18 received Ad26.COV2.S at low or high dose, single or two shots; about five received placebo; per-sample allocation not given. Day 63 following the first vaccine or placebo injection was when the samples were taken. The sequencing used peripheral blood, collected in a trial of Ad26.COV2.S vaccine versus placebo. The receptors shown here come from a person between 18 and 60 years old who received the Ad26.COV2.S COVID-19 vaccine or a placebo.

The chain joins TRBV29-1 to TRBJ2-7; 9 nucleotides agree with TRBD1. The CDR3 has 14 amino acids. With 6 bases clipped from V and 3 bases from J, the junction kept 9 bases outside the gene matches. Germline CDR1 SQVTM, CDR2 ANQGSEA. CDR3 sequence reads: CSVGQGHLYYEQYF. CDR3 DNA sequence: TGCAGCGTGGGACAGGGACACCTTTACTACGAGCAGTACTTC.

The V and J genes are TRBV6-2 or TRBV6-3 and TRBJ2-7; the match to TRBD2 covers 8 bases. The CDR3 is 16 residues long. The J segment lost 0 bases and the V segment lost 5 bases, leaving 9 bases of the junction unmatched. Germline V gives CDR1 MNHEY, CDR2 SVGEGT. The DNA of the CDR3 is TGTGCCAGCAGTAACTTCCTCGGGGGGGGCTCCTACGAGCAGTACTTC. Translation gives CASSNFLGGGSYEQYF.

CDR3 coding DNA: TGTGCCAGCAGTTACTCCGGGACACCTTACGAGCAGTACTTC. It yields the protein CASSYSGTPYEQYF. This chain joins TRBV6-5 and TRBJ2-7; possibly TRBD1 for D (6 bases). This CDR3 spans 14 amino acids. Trimming left V 0 bases short and J 4 bases short, with 10 bases between. Germline V CDR1 and CDR2: MNHEY, SVGAGI.

A note on this clone: Other DNA sequences of this sample code for an identical CDR3. This chain joins TRBV7-2 and TRBJ2-3; the D gene is possibly TRBD2 (6 bases). Per germline, CDR1 SGHTA and CDR2 FQGNSA. Trimming took off 1 base at V and 0 bases at J, with 8 bases between the two ends. The length of the CDR3 is 15 residues. The CDR3 spells CASSLVGGSTDTQYF. Here the CDR3 DNA reads TGTGCCAGCAGCTTAGTTGGGGGGAGCACAGATACGCAGTATTTT.

The J gene is TRBJ2-3, the V gene TRBV7-2, with D perhaps matching TRBD2 (6 bases). Germline CDR1 and CDR2: SGHTA and FQGNSA. Trimming stripped 3 bases from V and 0 bases from J, with 13 bases between. The CDR3 sequence is 16 residues long. CDR3 protein: CASSFNPAGSTDTQYF. The DNA for the CDR3 is TGTGCCAGCAGCTTTAACCCAGCGGGTAGCACAGATACGCAGTATTTT.

The V and J genes are TRBV20-1 and TRBJ1-2, with D possibly matching TRBD1 (5 bases). The CDR3 is 14 amino acids. The germline gives CDR1 DFQATT, CDR2 SNEGSKA (reference sequence). Trimming took off 3 bases at V and 0 bases at J, with 11 bases between the two ends. The chain's CDR3 is CSASGTGANYGYTF. The CDR3 DNA is TGCAGTGCTAGTGGCACAGGCGCTAACTATGGCTACACCTTC.

This clone was detected only once. The V gene is TRBV18, the J gene TRBJ2-1; the match to TRBD2 covers 7 bases. CDR3 length: 17 amino acids. Germline V gene sequence: CDR1 KGHSH, CDR2 LQKENI. Trimming removed 3 bases from V and 4 bases from J; junction bases left unmatched: 12. CDR3 sequence (DNA): TGTGCCAGCTCACCCACCTTGCGGGGGATTGGGTACAATGAGCAGTTCTTC. It yields the protein CASSPTLRGIGYNEQFF.

The genes are TRBV7-2 and TRBJ2-1, with 9 nucleotides matching TRBD1. The CDR3 is made up of 15 amino acids. V trimming: 2 bases; J trimming: 4 bases; junction bases outside the gene matches: 3. Germline V gene lookup returns CDR1 SGHTA and CDR2 FQGNSA. CDR3 DNA: TGTGCCAGCAGCTTAATGGACAGGGGATACAATGAGCAGTTCTTC. It encodes CASSLMDRGYNEQFF.

CDR3 nucleotides: TGTGCCAGCAGCTTAGGAGGGGGGGGCCGAGAGACCCAGTACTTC. The encoded protein is CASSLGGGGRETQYF. V and J are TRBV11-3 and TRBJ2-5, with D perhaps TRBD2 (7 bases). Germline CDR1 is SGHNT and CDR2 is YENEEA. The CDR3 contains 15 residues. V was cut by 1 base and J by 4 bases, with 13 bases left in between.

The CDR3 spells CASSLAGTTPYNEQFF. DNA of the CDR3: TGTGCCAGCAGTTTAGCTGGGACGACCCCTTACAATGAGCAGTTCTTC. V is TRBV27 and J is TRBJ2-1; D assignment may be TRBD1 or TRBD2 (5 bases each). V was cut by 2 bases and J by 4 bases, with 15 bases left in between. The CDR3 consists of 16 residues. Germline CDR1 reads MNHEY; CDR2 reads SMNVEV (reference sequence).

The genes are TRBV30 and TRBJ2-7, with D possibly TRBD2 on 5 matching bases. From germline, CDR1 is GTSNPN and CDR2 SVGIG (reference sequence). The CDR3 is 13 amino acids. V was cut by 3 bases and J by 5 bases, with 14 bases left in between. CDR3 in DNA: TGTGCCTGGAGCCCGCAACTGCGGGACGAGCAGTACTTC. As protein: CAWSPQLRDEQYF.

This chain connects TRBV25-1 to TRBJ1-4; 8 bases align to TRBD1. With 2 bases clipped from V and 7 bases from J, the junction kept 9 bases outside the gene matches. Germline lookup yields CDR1 MGHDK and CDR2 SYGVNS. CDR3 size: 16 residues. The CDR3 spells CASSELRTGRGEKLFF. CDR3 sequence (DNA): TGTGCCAGCAGTGAACTCCGGACAGGGCGCGGTGAAAAACTGTTTTTT.

V is TRBV25-1 and J is TRBJ2-2; TRBD1 matches 9 bases. The germline V gene has CDR1 MGHDK and CDR2 SYGVNS. The CDR3 runs to 15 residues. Trimming removed 3 bases from V and 6 bases from J; junction bases left unmatched: 5. Here the CDR3 reads CASSDDRGWAGELFF. The DNA for the CDR3 is TGTGCCAGCAGTGACGACAGGGGGTGGGCCGGGGAGCTGTTTTTT.

The chain recombines TRBV18 with TRBJ2-3; D may be TRBD2 (7 bases). Germline values: CDR1 KGHSH, CDR2 LQKENI. The CDR3 is 12 residues long. Deletions cut 3 bases from V and 10 bases from J, with 11 bases between. The CDR3 loop reads CASSPRGPAQYF. CDR3 in DNA: TGTGCCAGCTCACCGCGGGGGCCCGCGCAGTATTTT.

Here the CDR3 DNA reads TGTGCCAGCAGCGTTGGGACACTTCAAGAGACCCAGTACTTC. Its protein product is CASSVGTLQETQYF. The rearrangement links TRBV7-9 to TRBJ2-5, with a weak D call TRBD1 (6 bases). Trimming left V 5 bases short and J 2 bases short, with 12 bases between. This CDR3 region has 14 residues. The V gene's germline CDR1 is SEHNR and CDR2 FQNEAQ (reference sequence).

The chain employs TRBV23-1 and TRBJ2-5, with TRBD1 matching over 8 bases. Being an ORF, TRBV23-1 has a function that is uncertain. The CDR3 has 16 residues. Trimming removed 6 bases from V and 1 base from J; junction bases left unmatched: 10. DNA of the CDR3: TGCGCCAGCAGACTGACAGGGGCGCATCTCCAAGAGACCCAGTACTTC. This translates into CASRLTGAHLQETQYF.

The rearrangement uses TRBV18 and TRBJ1-4, with D perhaps matching TRBD1 (6 bases). Germline CDR1 reads KGHSH; CDR2 reads LQKENI. V lost 8 bases and J lost 4, with 11 bases in between. The CDR3 contains 13 residues. CDR3 coding DNA: TGTGCCAGCGGCCACAGGGTTAATGAAAAACTGTTTTTT. Protein: CASGHRVNEKLFF.

This clone was seen only a few times. This sequence joins TRBV5-4 and TRBJ2-7; D uncertain. This CDR3 region has 15 residues. Between the trimmed V and J ends, which lost 3 bases and 4 bases, there was a span of 17 bases. CDR1 SGHNT and CDR2 YYREEE come from the germline V gene (reference sequence). This chain's CDR3 is CASSSKTALNYEQYF. CDR3 in DNA: TGTGCCAGCAGCTCCAAAACGGCCCTTAATTACGAGCAGTACTTC.

This rearrangement joins TRBV28 to TRBJ2-1; no reliable D call. The CDR3 spans 13 residues. Germline CDR1 reads MDHEN; CDR2 reads SYDVKM. V was cut by 1 base and J by 10 bases, with 11 bases left in between. The CDR3 sequence is CASSLLVIKEQFF. The CDR3 region has the DNA TGTGCCAGCAGTTTATTAGTCATCAAGGAGCAGTTCTTC.

The chain employs TRBV7-8 and TRBJ2-7; possibly TRBD2 for D (6 bases). From germline, CDR1 is SGHVS and CDR2 FQNEAQ. Trimming left V 7 bases short and J 5 bases short, with 21 bases between. The CDR3 is 15 residues long. CDR3 nucleotides: TGTGCCAGCACCCCCGCCGGGACTTGGCGGAACGAGCAGTACTTC. Protein: CASTPAGTWRNEQYF.

This chain uses TRBV3-1 (or the pseudogene TRBV3-2) with TRBJ2-3, with 7 bases lining up with TRBD2. CDR3 length: 13 amino acids. V was clipped by 3 bases and J by 5 bases; unmatched bases: 2. CDR1 and CDR2 (germline): LGHDT, YNNKEL (reference sequence). The CDR3 region has the DNA TGTGCCAGCAGCCAGGGGGGGAGAGATACGCAGTATTTT. It is translated as CASSQGGRDTQYF.

The chain recombines TRBV14 with TRBJ1-2; tentatively, D is TRBD1 (6 bases). The CDR3 runs 15 residues. Germline V CDR1 and CDR2: SGHDN, FVKESK. V gave up 3 bases and J gave up 8 bases, with 19 bases separating them. The CDR3, as DNA: TGTGCCAGCAGCCACGGGACACTACCGCGTCAGGGCTACACCTTC. This sequence encodes CASSHGTLPRQGYTF.

A single count supports this clone. J is TRBJ1-1 and V is TRBV29-1; D remains ambiguous. Between the trimmed V and J ends, which lost 4 bases and 1 base, there was a span of 10 bases. Germline CDR1 reads SQVTM; CDR2 reads ANQGSEA. This CDR3 region has 13 residues. CDR3 bases: TGCAGCGTTGCTATAGGGCGGAACACTGAAGCTTTCTTT. This codes for CSVAIGRNTEAFF.

This chain joins TRBV19 and TRBJ2-7; the D gene is possibly TRBD2 (5 bases). Germline V gene lookup returns CDR1 LNHDA and CDR2 SQIVND (reference sequence). V was trimmed by 3 bases and J by 2 bases, leaving 11 bases between them. This CDR3 spans 14 amino acids. CDR3 region: CASSIAGQTYEQYF. The DNA of the CDR3 is TGTGCCAGTAGTATTGCGGGTCAGACCTACGAGCAGTACTTC.

The chain couples TRBV6-5 to TRBJ1-1; D is uncertain. Germline CDR1 reads MNHEY; CDR2 reads SVGAGI. The CDR3 extends over 13 amino acids. Trimming removed 10 bases from V and 7 bases from J, with 19 bases in between. The CDR3 loop is CATTLRSAYEAFF. Here the CDR3 DNA reads TGTGCCACAACGCTCCGCTCAGCATATGAAGCTTTCTTT.

The chain has TRBV6-1 and TRBJ1-1; D may be TRBD1 (6 bases). Germline V gives CDR1 MNHNS, CDR2 SASEGT. The CDR3 consists of 15 residues. The ends were cut back, 2 bases at V and 2 bases at J, with 12 bases in the middle. CDR3 coding DNA: TGTGCCAGCAGTGAATGGGGGGCAGCAAACACTGAAGCTTTCTTT. As protein: CASSEWGAANTEAFF.

The chain employs TRBV5-5 and TRBJ2-1; D may be TRBD2 (6 bases). Between the trimmed V and J ends, which lost 4 bases and 6 bases, there was a span of 11 bases. CDR1 is SGHKS, CDR2 YYEKEE, per germline (reference sequence). The CDR3 spans 13 residues. CDR3 nucleotides: TGTGCCAGCAGCCCGGGACTTGTCAATGAGCAGTTCTTC. Encoded protein: CASSPGLVNEQFF.

This sequence joins TRBV29-1 and TRBJ1-1; possibly TRBD1 for D (5 bases). CDR1 is SQVTM and CDR2 is ANQGSEA in the germline V gene. This CDR3 has 14 residues. V lost 7 bases, J lost 1 base, and 16 bases lay in between. The CDR3 region is CSAVPGLSNTEAFF. For the CDR3, the DNA is TGCAGCGCCGTACCGGGACTTTCGAACACTGAAGCTTTCTTT.

Here the CDR3 reads CASIETLNYGYTF. The DNA for the CDR3 is TGTGCCAGCATCGAGACCCTTAACTATGGCTACACCTTC. The chain couples TRBV6-5 to TRBJ1-2; D unresolved. V was cut by 7 bases and J by 1 base, with 10 bases left in between. This CDR3 spans 13 amino acids. Germline CDR1 and CDR2: MNHEY and SVGAGI.

This clone was recorded once. The chain uses TRBV4-1 and TRBJ2-7, with 8 bases that match TRBD2. CDR3 length: 16 residues. The V and J ends lost 0 bases and 0 bases, in that order; junction bases with no gene match: 4. Germline values: CDR1 MGHRA, CDR2 YSYEKL. The CDR3 DNA reads TGCGCCAGCAGCCAAGATAGGGGACTAGTCTCCTACGAGCAGTACTTC. Translation: CASSQDRGLVSYEQYF.